The 5 T cell receptor beta chains listed next were all sequenced from one sample in a study of T cells after yellow fever vaccination. MiXCR was run by TCRdb on the 5' RACE reads, yielding one entry per CDR3 protein. This repertoire shows around 550,000 distinct CDR3 sequences, 15% to 20% found once; its top ten account for 14%. The sample here was PBMCs, taken 15 days after the yellow fever booster vaccination. The origin of the receptors is a young man who received the YFV17D yellow fever vaccine.

For the CDR3, the DNA is TGTGCCACCTCTAAGGCGGGGCAAGAGACCCAGTACTTC. Amino acids: CATSKAGQETQYF. V is TRBV28 and J is TRBJ2-5; a possible D gene is TRBD2 (6 bases). V shed 10 bases and J shed 2 bases, with 14 bases lying between them. CDR3 length: 13 amino acids. Germline V CDR1 and CDR2: MDHEN, SYDVKM.

This clonotype was detected a few times. The chain has TRBV29-1 and TRBJ1-1; no clear D. Looked up from germline, CDR1 is SQVTM and CDR2 is ANQGSEA. The CDR3 contains 13 residues. Trimming removed 4 bases at V and 5 bases at J, with 14 bases between. The CDR3 loop is CSVASYLVTEAFF. Here the CDR3 DNA reads TGCAGCGTTGCTTCTTATTTGGTGACTGAAGCTTTCTTT.

This clonotype was seen more than once but under ten times. The chain recombines TRBV30 with TRBJ2-1, with 10 bases that match TRBD2. Trimming took 3 bases from V and 5 from J; bases not matched to a gene: 10. Per germline, CDR1 GTSNPN and CDR2 SVGIG (reference sequence). The CDR3 runs to 16 residues. Here the CDR3 reads CAWRSPSGRVHNEQFF. The DNA of the CDR3 is TGTGCCTGGAGATCCCCTAGCGGGAGAGTTCACAATGAGCAGTTCTTC.

This clonotype was seen only a few times. This rearrangement joins TRBV24-1 to TRBJ2-1; tentative D call: TRBD2 (6 bases). The CDR3 loop spans 13 amino acids. V dropped 3 bases and J dropped 8 bases, with 10 bases sitting between them. The germline CDR1 and CDR2 sequences are KGHDR and SFDVKD. The CDR3: CATSDLGRYEQFF. CDR3 nucleotides: TGTGCCACCAGTGATCTGGGGAGGTATGAGCAGTTCTTC.

The rearrangement joins TRBV20-1 to TRBJ2-7, with TRBD2 matching 13 bases. The CDR3 loop spans 14 amino acids. After removal of 6 bases from V and 3 bases from J, the junction contained 5 bases not matched to a gene. Germline lookup yields CDR1 DFQATT and CDR2 SNEGSKA (reference sequence). The CDR3 coding sequence is TGCAGTGCGAAACTAGCGGGAGGGGACTACGAGCAGTACTTC. Translating it yields CSAKLAGGDYEQYF.